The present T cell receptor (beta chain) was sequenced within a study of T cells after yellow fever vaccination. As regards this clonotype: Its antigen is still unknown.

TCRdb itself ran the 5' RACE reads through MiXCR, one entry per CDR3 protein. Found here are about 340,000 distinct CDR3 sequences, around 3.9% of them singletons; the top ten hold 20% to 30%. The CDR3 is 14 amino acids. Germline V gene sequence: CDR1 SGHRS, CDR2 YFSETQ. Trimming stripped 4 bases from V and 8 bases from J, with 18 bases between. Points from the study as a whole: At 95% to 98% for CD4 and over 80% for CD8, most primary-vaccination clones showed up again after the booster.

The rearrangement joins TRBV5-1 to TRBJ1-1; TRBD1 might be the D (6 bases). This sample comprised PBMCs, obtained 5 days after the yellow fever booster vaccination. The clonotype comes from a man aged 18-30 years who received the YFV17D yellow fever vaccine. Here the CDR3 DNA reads TGCGCCAGCAGCCTTAGGCCAGGGGAGGGGGAAGCTTTCTTT. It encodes CASSLRPGEGEAFF.